The 29 T cell receptor beta chains listed next were all sequenced from one sample in a study of blood T cell repertoires in COVID-19. TCRdb keeps only in-frame clones here, not all; method: immunoSEQ multiplex PCR. Among around 230,000 clones listed, roughly nine tenths were seen once. The specimen was PBMCs or T cells enriched from blood (not recorded which). The receptors were gathered from a woman aged 30 to 39 who had recovered from COVID-19.

This chain connects TRBV24-1 to TRBJ2-7; 7 bases map to TRBD1. Germline CDR1 KGHDR, CDR2 SFDVKD. V shed 0 bases and J 5 bases; nucleotides not matched to a gene: 6. This CDR3 contains 15 residues. Here the CDR3 DNA reads TGTGCCACCAGTGATTTGAGACAGGGAAGCCACGAGCAGTACTTC. This translates into CATSDLRQGSHEQYF.

The chain links TRBV27 to TRBJ2-3; 9 bases align to TRBD2. Germline CDR1 reads MNHEY; CDR2 reads SMNVEV (reference sequence). The CDR3 has 15 amino acids. With V trimmed by 4 bases and J by 1 base, 3 bases remained unmatched. CDR3 nucleotide sequence: TGTGCCAGCAGTTCCCGACTAGCGGGCACAGATACGCAGTATTTT. Its translation is CASSSRLAGTDTQYF.

The chain uses TRBV11-2 and TRBJ1-2, with D perhaps TRBD1 (6 bases). The germline gives CDR1 SGHAT, CDR2 FQNNGV. The V end lost 10 bases, the J end lost 4 bases, and 10 bases lay between the germline ends. The CDR3 contains 11 residues. This CDR3 is CATGQLYGYTF. CDR3 sequence (DNA): TGTGCCACTGGACAGCTCTATGGCTACACCTTC. The entire variable domain, with the rest obtained from reference TRBV11-2 and TRBJ1-2, is as follows: EAGVAQSPRYKIIEKRQSVAFWCNPISGHATLYWYQQILGQGPKLLIQFQNNGVVDDSQLPKDRFSAERLKGVDSTLKIQPAKLEDSAVYLCATGQLYGYTFGSGTRLTVV.

The table lists this clone with a count of one. The chain carries TRBV5-1 and TRBJ2-7, with D perhaps TRBD2 (6 bases). The CDR3 sequence is 13 residues long. Per the germline V gene, CDR1 is SGHRS and CDR2 is YFSETQ. The germline V and J ends were trimmed by 2 bases and 3 bases, with 9 bases remaining between them. The CDR3 protein is CASSFSTSYEQYF. CDR3 in DNA: TGCGCCAGCAGCTTTTCGACTAGCTACGAGCAGTACTTC.

This clone was seen a single time. The V gene is TRBV6-6, the J gene TRBJ2-6; D call uncertain. The CDR3 totals 13 residues. Germline CDR1 reads MNHNY; CDR2 reads SVGAGI (reference sequence). Trimming stripped 10 bases from V and 2 bases from J, with 9 bases between. The CDR3 loop is CATGFTGANVLTF. The CDR3 coding sequence is TGTGCCACAGGATTTACTGGGGCCAACGTCCTGACTTTC.

Here the CDR3 reads CASNPRGRDQPQHF. The CDR3 DNA reads as TGTGCCAGCAACCCAAGGGGCAGGGATCAGCCCCAGCATTTT. This chain connects TRBV6-6 to TRBJ1-5; maybe TRBD1 (5 bases). The CDR3 loop spans 14 amino acids. Germline CDR1 MNHNY, CDR2 SVGAGI (reference sequence). Trimming pared 7 bases from V and 5 bases from J, leaving 15 bases between.

The chain joins TRBV6-6 to TRBJ1-2; TRBD1 aligns across 9 bases. The junction had 3 bases not matched to a gene; V was cut back by 0 bases and J by 4 bases. Germline values: CDR1 MNHNY, CDR2 SVGAGI (reference sequence). The CDR3 spans 15 residues. The CDR3 nucleotides read TGTGCCAGCAGTTACTCGACAGGGGGTGGCTATGGCTACACCTTC. Its protein is CASSYSTGGGYGYTF.

This clone occurred a few times. The V call is TRBV6-4, the J call TRBJ1-2, with a possible D match to TRBD1 (6 bases). The CDR3 spans 15 residues. Per germline, CDR1 MRHNA and CDR2 SNTAGT. V was trimmed by 6 bases and J by 1 base, leaving 15 bases between them. CDR3 sequence reads: CASRPGAYLNYGYTF. For the CDR3, the DNA is TGTGCCAGCAGACCAGGGGCGTACCTTAACTATGGCTACACCTTC.

The chain recombines TRBV19 with TRBJ1-1; a possible D gene is TRBD1 (6 bases). With 7 bases removed from V and 5 bases from J, the gap between germline ends came to 11 bases. The CDR3 is 12 amino acids. CDR1 LNHDA and CDR2 SQIVND come from the germline V gene (reference sequence). The CDR3 loop reads CASTLGQTEAFF. The CDR3 coding sequence is TGTGCCAGTACTTTAGGACAGACTGAAGCTTTCTTT.

Comment on this clone: This sample includes further DNA sequences coding for the same CDR3. This chain joins TRBV4-3 and TRBJ2-2, with a weak D call TRBD1 (5 bases). In germline, CDR1 is LGHNA, CDR2 YSLEER. This CDR3 has 16 residues. V lost 0 bases and J lost 0, with 8 bases in between. CDR3 DNA: TGCGCCAGCAGCCAAGAAGCAGGGCCGAACACCGGGGAGCTGTTTTTT. This encodes CASSQEAGPNTGELFF.

This sequence joins TRBV12-5 and TRBJ1-5, with 8 bases lining up with TRBD1. After removal of 7 bases from V and 6 bases from J, the junction contained 8 bases not matched to a gene. Germline V CDR1 and CDR2: LGHNT, FRNRAP. The length of the CDR3 is 14 residues. The CDR3 is CASVSTGVGQPQHF. The CDR3 DNA reads TGTGCTAGTGTCTCGACAGGGGTGGGTCAGCCCCAGCATTTT. Filled out from reference TRBV12-5 and TRBJ1-5, the complete variable domain reads DARVTQTPRHKVTEMGQEVTMRCQPILGHNTVFWYRQTMMQGLELLAYFRNRAPLDDSGMPKDRFSAEMPDATLATLKIQPSEPRDSAVYFCASVSTGVGQPQHFGDGTRLSIL.

The J gene is TRBJ1-1, the V gene TRBV19; 7 nucleotides align to TRBD1. Germline V lookup: CDR1 LNHDA, CDR2 SQIVND (reference sequence). Trimming at V came to 7 bases and at J to 0 bases, leaving 5 bases not matched to a gene. CDR3 length equals 14 residues. The CDR3, as DNA: TGTGCCAGTACCCGGACAGGAATGAACACTGAAGCTTTCTTT. It specifies CASTRTGMNTEAFF.

The CDR3, as DNA: TGTGCCAGCAGTTGGTCTAGATCAGAGACCCAGTACTTC. As protein: CASSWSRSETQYF. This chain connects TRBV6-2 or TRBV6-3 to TRBJ2-5; D not resolved. This CDR3 comprises 13 residues. Trimming removed 4 bases at V and 4 bases at J, with 10 bases between. Germline V gene lookup returns CDR1 MNHEY and CDR2 SVGEGT.

This sequence joins TRBV7-2 and TRBJ2-3; 11 bases line up with TRBD2. Trimming at V came to 0 bases and at J to 4 bases, leaving 3 bases not matched to a gene. The germline V gene has CDR1 SGHTA and CDR2 FQGNSA. The CDR3 runs 16 residues. This chain's CDR3 is CASSLALAGGPDTQYF. The DNA of the CDR3 is TGTGCCAGCAGCTTAGCTCTAGCGGGGGGACCAGATACGCAGTATTTT.

This clone was counted a few times. CDR3 amino acids: CSVENRYRGRTGELFF. The DNA for the CDR3 is TGCAGCGTTGAAAACCGGTATAGGGGGCGAACCGGGGAGCTGTTTTTT. The rearrangement links TRBV29-1 to TRBJ2-2, with 7 bases fitting TRBD1. Per the germline V gene, CDR1 is SQVTM and CDR2 is ANQGSEA. V was clipped by 2 bases and J by 5 bases; unmatched bases: 11. This CDR3 has 16 amino acids.

The chain links TRBV7-6 to TRBJ1-2, with 8 bases fitting TRBD1. Germline V CDR1 and CDR2: SGHVS, FNYEAQ. Unmatched junction bases numbered 6, after V lost 1 base and J lost 5 bases. The CDR3 length is 15 residues. CDR3 amino acids: CASSLDAGGLYGYTF. CDR3 coding DNA: TGTGCCAGCAGCTTAGATGCAGGGGGCTTGTATGGCTACACCTTC.

This chain connects TRBV6-5 to TRBJ1-5; possibly TRBD1 for D (6 bases). CDR3 length: 14 residues. Trimming shortened V by 6 bases and J by 7 bases, and 16 bases separated the two germline ends. Germline CDR1 is MNHEY and CDR2 is SVGAGI. This CDR3 reads CASSPGGGRQPQHF. CDR3 nucleotides: TGTGCCAGCAGCCCCGGCGGGGGCCGACAGCCCCAGCATTTT.

The V and J genes are TRBV24-1 and TRBJ2-5; 10 bases are a match to TRBD2. V lost 4 bases, J lost 4 bases, and 11 bases stayed unmatched. The germline CDR1 and CDR2 sequences are KGHDR and SFDVKD. The CDR3 is 17 amino acids. CDR3 sequence reads: CATSDPHSGGAGETQYF. CDR3 bases: TGTGCCACCAGTGACCCCCACAGCGGGGGGGCCGGAGAGACCCAGTACTTC.

The chain combines TRBV7-9 with TRBJ1-1; D unresolved. In germline, CDR1 is SEHNR, CDR2 FQNEAQ (reference sequence). The CDR3 runs to 12 residues. Trimming shortened V by 10 bases and J by 0 bases, and 9 bases separated the two germline ends. CDR3 sequence (DNA): TGTGCCATGACTGAAATGAACACTGAAGCTTTCTTT. Encoded protein: CAMTEMNTEAFF.

V and J are TRBV9 and TRBJ2-1; 8 bases agree with TRBD2. CDR1 and CDR2 (germline): SGDLS, YYNGEE. The junction had 11 bases not matched to a gene; V was cut back by 0 bases and J by 9 bases. This CDR3 region has 16 residues. The chain's CDR3 is CASSVVWRGALAEQFF. DNA for the CDR3: TGTGCCAGCAGCGTAGTATGGCGGGGGGCCTTAGCTGAGCAGTTCTTC.

V and J are TRBV7-2 and TRBJ1-1; D unclear. Germline CDR1 SGHTA, CDR2 FQGNSA. The CDR3 has 14 amino acids. V was pared by 7 bases and J by 2 bases, with 14 bases between. DNA of the CDR3: TGTGCCAGCACCCTCCCGGGGTACAACACTGAAGCTTTCTTT. Translating it yields CASTLPGYNTEAFF. The whole variable domain, filled in from reference TRBV7-2 and TRBJ1-1, reads GAGVSQSPSNKVTEKGKDVELRCDPISGHTALYWYRQSLGQGLEFLIYFQGNSAPDKSGLPSDRFSAERTGGSVSTLTIQRTQQEDSAVYLCASTLPGYNTEAFFGQGTRLTVV.

The V call is TRBV4-1, the J call TRBJ1-1; tentatively, D is TRBD1 (6 bases). The CDR3 is made up of 14 amino acids. Germline CDR1 reads MGHRA; CDR2 reads YSYEKL. Trimming pared 4 bases from V and 0 bases from J, leaving 9 bases between. This CDR3 reads CASSRTEMNTEAFF. CDR3 coding DNA: TGCGCCAGCAGCCGGACAGAGATGAACACTGAAGCTTTCTTT.

This chain joins TRBV25-1 and TRBJ1-4, with D maybe TRBD1 (6 bases). Germline loops: CDR1 MGHDK, CDR2 SYGVNS. Trimming removed 3 bases from V and 4 bases from J, with 12 bases in between. The CDR3 totals 15 residues. CDR3 nucleotides: TGTGCCAGCAGTGAGGGCAGGGGAGATAATGAAAAACTGTTTTTT. Its protein is CASSEGRGDNEKLFF. Drawing the rest from reference TRBV25-1 and TRBJ1-4, the complete variable domain is EADIYQTPRYLVIGTGKKITLECSQTMGHDKMYWYQQDPGMELHLIHYSYGVNSTEKGDLSSESTVSRIRTEHFPLTLESARPSHTSQYLCASSEGRGDNEKLFFGSGTQLSVL.

This clone was seen just once. The gene calls are TRBV2 and TRBJ2-2, with 8 positions matching TRBD2. From germline, CDR1 is SNHLY and CDR2 FYNNEI. The CDR3 length is 14 residues. J gave up 11 bases and V 4 bases, and 9 bases lay outside the gene matches. The CDR3 region has the DNA TGTGCCAGCAGTGTGCCTAGCGGGTCGCCAGAGCTGTTTTTT. This gives the protein CASSVPSGSPELFF.

The chain has TRBV4-2 and TRBJ1-1; a weak D match, TRBD1 (5 bases). V was clipped by 0 bases and J by 0 bases, with 11 bases between them. The germline CDR1 and CDR2 sequences are LGHNA and YNFKEQ. CDR3 size: 16 residues. The CDR3 DNA is TGTGCCAGCAGCCAAGAGCCGGCAGGGTTGAACACTGAAGCTTTCTTT. Translation: CASSQEPAGLNTEAFF.

The J gene is TRBJ1-2, the V gene TRBV11-1; 7 bases map to TRBD1. The CDR3 loop spans 12 amino acids. V was pared by 8 bases and J by 4 bases, with 4 bases of the junction left unmatched. In germline, CDR1 is SGHAT, CDR2 FQDESV (reference sequence). The CDR3 coding sequence is TGTGCCAGCTCTGACAGGGCCTATGGCTACACCTTC. It is translated as CASSDRAYGYTF.

This sequence joins TRBV12-5 and TRBJ2-2; D possibly corresponds to TRBD1 (6 bases). CDR3 size: 13 residues. Per germline, CDR1 LGHNT and CDR2 FRNRAP. Trimming removed 8 bases at V and 1 base at J, with 8 bases between. This CDR3 reads CASRDMNTGELFF. The DNA of the CDR3 is TGTGCTAGTAGGGACATGAACACCGGGGAGCTGTTTTTT.

The CDR3 DNA reads as TGTGCCAGTAGTATAGCCAGGGTTGGGCAGCCCCAGCATTTT. Translating it yields CASSIARVGQPQHF. The J gene is TRBJ1-5, the V gene TRBV19; a possible D gene is TRBD1 (5 bases). The CDR3 sequence is 14 residues long. Trimming shortened V by 1 base and J by 7 bases, and 11 bases separated the two germline ends. Germline CDR1 LNHDA, CDR2 SQIVND (reference sequence).

The rearrangement links TRBV7-8 to TRBJ1-5; 10 bases line up with TRBD1. The germline V gene has CDR1 SGHVS and CDR2 FQNEAQ. This CDR3 has 19 amino acids. Trimming took 2 bases from V and 0 from J; bases not matched to a gene: 10. The DNA for the CDR3 is TGTGCCAGCAGCTTAACCCGGACAGGGGGAATTTATAGCAATCAGCCCCAGCATTTT. It translates to CASSLTRTGGIYSNQPQHF.